This TCR beta chain originates from a study of blood T cell repertoires in COVID-19. Germline lookup yields CDR1 MNHEY and CDR2 SVGAGI. V was shortened by 2 bases and J by 2 bases, with 13 bases between the two germline ends. This CDR3 contains 16 residues. Source study methods: Quantification of nucleated cells was approximated via reference gene primer amplification. Method: immunoSEQ multiplex PCR; TCRdb's copy keeps in-frame clones and lacks some. V and J calls and clone size are copied from that table; D and trimming were computed from the DNA. Of a few hundred thousand clones in the sample, 80% were seen once.

The receptor comes from a human donor in a cohort sampled during active COVID-19. Sequences were obtained from peripheral blood. The V call is TRBV6-5, the J call TRBJ2-1; maybe TRBD2 (5 bases). CDR3 amino acids: CASSYGSGLTYNEQFF. The CDR3 DNA sequence: TGTGCCAGCAGTTACGGGTCGGGATTAACCTACAATGAGCAGTTCTTC.